This T cell receptor (beta chain) is drawn from a study of human T cells and chemical hapten exposure. This CDR3 spans 16 amino acids. Trimming took off 8 bases at V and 5 bases at J, with 24 bases between the two ends. Per germline, CDR1 MNHEY and CDR2 SVGEGT. TCRdb reprocessed the RACE reads via MiXCR and lists one record per CDR3 protein. The sample consists of 240,000 or so distinct CDR3 sequences, 7.5% to 10% of them appearing once. The time point is: pre-sensitization, week 0. The treatment denotes: therapeutic diphenylcyclopropenone sensitization with weekly scalp DPC. This clonotype turned up a few times.

The sample was whole blood, taken in connection with sensitization to the hapten diphenylcyclopropenone (DPC). The chain uses TRBV6-2 or TRBV6-3 and TRBJ2-5; tentatively, D is TRBD2 (6 bases). The origin of this receptor is a woman in her forties with alopecia areata. Some clones in this sample may be carry-over from other donors' samples. The CDR3 protein is CASARYGAIGGETQYF. For the CDR3, the DNA is TGTGCCAGCGCCAGATACGGGGCAATCGGAGGGGAGACCCAGTACTTC.